Following are 10 T cell receptor beta chains from one sample sequenced in a study of cytomegalovirus exposure and HLA in healthy donors. With 60 Vbeta and 13 Jbeta primers, the PCR was carried out. The data were produced by immunoSEQ multiplex PCR, yet TCRdb's version contains in-frame clones alone and is incomplete. The sample yields around 30,000 clones, 35% to 50% seen once. What was sequenced was PBMCs. These receptors all stem from a woman between 45 and 60 years old in good health and CMV-seronegative.

Regarding this clone: At one end, the junction sequence differs from germline, possibly due to a read error. Other nucleotide sequences in the sample specify the same CDR3. This chain connects TRBV29-1 to TRBJ1-2; maybe TRBD1 (6 bases). The germline gives CDR1 SQVTM, CDR2 ANQGSEA. The CDR3 covers 10 residues. The CDR3 bases are TGCAGCGTTGAAACGGGGGGCTATACCTTC. Translated: CSVETGGYTF.

The genes are TRBV6-6 and TRBJ2-1; 12 positions agree with TRBD1. The CDR3 is 15 amino acids. V lost 7 bases and J lost 7; bases outside the gene matches: 8. CDR1 is MNHNY, CDR2 SVGAGI, per germline (reference sequence). CDR3 sequence: CASIVGQGAKNEQFF. In DNA, the CDR3 is TGTGCCAGCATTGTGGGACAGGGGGCGAAGAATGAGCAGTTCTTC.

This clone was detected only a few times. This chain links TRBV5-1 with TRBJ2-4; TRBD1 aligns across 8 bases. V trimming: 4 bases; J trimming: 0 bases; junction bases outside the gene matches: 6. This CDR3 contains 16 residues. CDR1 and CDR2 from the germline V gene are SGHRS and YFSETQ. As DNA, the CDR3 is TGCGCCAGCAGCGGGACAGGATTACTAGCCAAAAACATTCAGTACTTC. Translated: CASSGTGLLAKNIQYF.

This clone showed up just a few times. This sequence joins TRBV6-5 and TRBJ2-7; TRBD1 is a possible D gene (5 bases). V was trimmed by 0 bases and J by 4 bases, leaving 7 bases between them. This CDR3 is built from 13 residues. CDR1 is MNHEY and CDR2 is SVGAGI in the germline V gene. CDR3: CASSYSQGYEQYF. DNA for the CDR3: TGTGCCAGCAGTTACTCGCAGGGTTACGAGCAGTACTTC.

The chain uses TRBV6-5 and TRBJ2-5; tentative D call: TRBD1 (6 bases). Germline lookup yields CDR1 MNHEY and CDR2 SVGAGI. The CDR3 runs to 13 residues. V gave up 7 bases and J gave up 7 bases, with 16 bases separating them. CDR3 DNA: TGTGCCAGCAAGGCAGGGGACAAAGGGACCCAGTACTTC. Protein product: CASKAGDKGTQYF.

The J gene is TRBJ2-2, the V gene TRBV27; no firm D call. The CDR3 sequence is 14 residues long. The V gene's germline CDR1 is MNHEY and CDR2 SMNVEV (reference sequence). V was shortened by 4 bases and J by 8 bases, with 14 bases between the two germline ends. In nucleotides, the CDR3 is TGTGCCAGCAGTTCGGAGAGTGAGGCGGGGGAGCTGTTTTTT. Encoded protein: CASSSESEAGELFF.

Only a few counts were recorded for this clone. V usage is TRBV28 and J usage is TRBJ1-2; no clear D gene. The CDR3 loop spans 13 amino acids. Germline loops: CDR1 MDHEN, CDR2 SYDVKM. V was cut by 3 bases and J by 1 base, with 6 bases left in between. Here the CDR3 DNA reads TGTGCCAGCAGTTTGTCAGTTAACTATGGCTACACCTTC. Its protein product is CASSLSVNYGYTF.

V usage is TRBV7-8 and J usage is TRBJ1-1; 10 nucleotides line up with TRBD1. With V trimmed by 0 bases and J by 9 bases, 1 base remained unmatched. The germline V gene encodes CDR1 SGHVS and CDR2 FQNEAQ. The CDR3 runs 13 residues. DNA of the CDR3: TGTGCCAGCAGCTTAGCGGACAGGGGGAAAGCTTTCTTT. This translates into CASSLADRGKAFF.

The genes are TRBV12-5 and TRBJ2-1; perhaps TRBD2 as D (5 bases). V was pared by 1 base and J by 12 bases, with 13 bases between. Germline CDR1 reads LGHNT; CDR2 reads FRNRAP. The CDR3 length is 13 residues. CDR3 DNA sequence: TGTGCTAGTGGTTTGGGAGGGAACTCCGGGCAGTTCTTC. Protein: CASGLGGNSGQFF.

The sample holds a few counts of this clone. The chain couples TRBV6-4 to TRBJ1-2, with a tentative D call TRBD1 (6 bases). Germline values: CDR1 MRHNA, CDR2 SNTAGT. This CDR3 region has 13 residues. The ends were cut back, 4 bases at V and 6 bases at J, with 12 bases in the middle. The chain's CDR3 is CASSGNRANGYTF. CDR3 in DNA: TGTGCCAGCAGTGGGAACAGGGCAAATGGCTACACCTTC.